What follows are 20 T cell receptor beta chains derived from one specimen sequenced in a study of T cell changes during pregnancy in multiple sclerosis. Profiling relied on immunoSEQ multiplex PCR, and the TCRdb table lists in-frame clones only, not all of them. The repertoire holds tens of thousands of clones, around 90% seen once, with 1.4% in the top ten. The sequenced sample was peripheral blood, obtained before pregnancy. The receptors here all came from a female donor with multiple sclerosis, enrolled in a pregnancy study.

CDR3: CASSRGQPNEKLFF. CDR3 sequence (DNA): TGTGCCAGCAGCCGGGGACAGCCTAATGAAAAACTGTTTTTT. The chain employs TRBV9 and TRBJ1-4, with 7 nucleotides matching TRBD1. The ends lost 4 bases at V and 3 bases at J; junction bases unmatched: 3. The length of the CDR3 is 14 residues. Germline loops: CDR1 SGDLS, CDR2 YYNGEE.

J is TRBJ2-7 and V is TRBV9; no clear D. V gave up 5 bases and J gave up 0 bases, with 9 bases separating them. CDR3 length: 13 amino acids. Germline lookup yields CDR1 SGDLS and CDR2 YYNGEE. The CDR3 DNA follows: TGTGCCAGCAGTGGCCGGGTCTCCTACGAGCAGTACTTC. Protein sequence: CASSGRVSYEQYF.

This clone was counted a single time. The J gene is TRBJ1-5, the V gene TRBV19; 7 nucleotides line up with TRBD1. The CDR3 runs to 21 residues. V shed 6 bases and J 5 bases; nucleotides not matched to a gene: 28. CDR1 and CDR2 from the germline V gene are LNHDA and SQIVND (reference sequence). CDR3 nucleotides: TGTGCCAGTAGCACTCGGAGAACAGGGGCCCTCCAGTCACCGTACCATCAGCCCCAGCATTTT. It encodes CASSTRRTGALQSPYHQPQHF.

The gene calls are TRBV7-9 and TRBJ2-3; 7 bases map to TRBD1. Germline V gene lookup returns CDR1 SEHNR and CDR2 FQNEAQ (reference sequence). J was trimmed by 0 bases and V by 3 bases; bases with no gene match: 6. The CDR3 sequence is 16 residues long. CDR3 sequence reads: CASSLADRVSTDTQYF. Here the CDR3 DNA reads TGTGCCAGCAGCTTGGCTGACAGGGTCAGCACAGATACGCAGTATTTT.

The V and J genes are TRBV7-2 and TRBJ2-5; 9 positions match TRBD1. CDR1 and CDR2 (germline): SGHTA, FQGNSA. The CDR3 is 13 residues long. V gave up 11 bases and J gave up 5 bases; unmatched junction bases: 9. The CDR3 region has the DNA TGTGCCTCTAACAGGGGGCTGGGGGAGACCCAGTACTTC. Translating gives CASNRGLGETQYF.

The chain combines TRBV18 with TRBJ1-6; weak D call: TRBD1 (5 bases). Trimming shortened V by 5 bases and J by 7 bases, and 15 bases separated the two germline ends. The length of the CDR3 is 15 residues. Germline V gives CDR1 KGHSH, CDR2 LQKENI. The CDR3 sequence: CASSSGLGTNSPLHF. The DNA for the CDR3 is TGTGCCAGCTCATCAGGGCTGGGCACCAATTCACCCCTCCACTTT.

The rearrangement links TRBV18 to TRBJ2-7, with D possibly TRBD1 on 5 matching bases. The germline V gene encodes CDR1 KGHSH and CDR2 LQKENI. There are 15 residues in the CDR3. V was cut by 2 bases and J by 5 bases, with 16 bases left in between. The CDR3 nucleotides are TGTGCCAGCTCACCAGTGGCAGGGAAAGAGCACGAGCAGTACTTC. Translated: CASSPVAGKEHEQYF.

The gene calls are TRBV6-6 and TRBJ1-2; TRBD1 is a possible D gene (5 bases). The length of the CDR3 is 15 residues. The germline V gene has CDR1 MNHNY and CDR2 SVGAGI (reference sequence). V lost 3 bases and J lost 2, with 13 bases in between. CDR3 sequence reads: CASSYPDTLNYGYTF. CDR3 bases: TGTGCCAGCAGTTATCCGGACACGTTAAACTATGGCTACACCTTC.

This clone was recorded once. The chain couples TRBV27 to TRBJ2-5; 10 nucleotides match TRBD2. Germline CDR1 and CDR2: MNHEY and SMNVEV (reference sequence). Trimming took 6 bases from V and 4 from J; bases not matched to a gene: 5. The CDR3 runs to 14 residues. Here the CDR3 reads CASRPAGGLETQYF. CDR3 DNA: TGTGCCAGCAGGCCAGCGGGGGGGCTAGAGACCCAGTACTTC.

The chain links TRBV7-2 to TRBJ2-6; D remains ambiguous. The CDR3 is 14 residues long. V was clipped by 6 bases and J by 1 base, with 7 bases between them. Per germline, CDR1 SGHTA and CDR2 FQGNSA. In DNA, the CDR3 is TGTGCCAGCAGATTCGGGTCTGGGGCCAACGTCCTGACTTTC. Translation: CASRFGSGANVLTF.

V is TRBV27 and J is TRBJ2-7; TRBD1 agrees at 9 bases. V lost 5 bases to trimming and J lost 3 bases; unmatched junction nucleotides: 8. Germline CDR1 MNHEY, CDR2 SMNVEV (reference sequence). The CDR3 is made up of 15 amino acids. CDR3 bases: TGTGCCAGCAGTCCAACTTCGACAGGGGGCTACGAGCAGTACTTC. It translates to CASSPTSTGGYEQYF.

The CDR3 DNA reads as TGCGCCAGCAGTCAAATCTGGGATGCGCCGGCAGGGTCATTCTACGAGCAGTACTTC. Amino acid sequence: CASSQIWDAPAGSFYEQYF. The chain joins TRBV23-1 to TRBJ2-7, with D possibly TRBD1 on 5 matching bases. TRBV23-1 is known as an ORF, though its function is uncertain. This CDR3 has 19 amino acids. Trimming took 2 bases from V and 3 from J, leaving 26 bases between them.

V gene TRBV19 combines with J gene TRBJ2-3; no firm D call. The CDR3 runs 14 residues. The germline V gene encodes CDR1 LNHDA and CDR2 SQIVND (reference sequence). Trimming shortened V by 1 base and J by 0 bases, and 5 bases separated the two germline ends. The DNA of the CDR3 is TGTGCCAGTAGTATAGGACTGAGCACAGATACGCAGTATTTT. Protein product: CASSIGLSTDTQYF.

V usage is TRBV28 and J usage is TRBJ1-1; 8 nucleotides line up with TRBD1. In germline, CDR1 is MDHEN, CDR2 SYDVKM. Trimming at V came to 7 bases and at J to 1 base, leaving 5 bases not matched to a gene. The CDR3 has 14 amino acids. DNA of the CDR3: TGTGCCAGCACTCCAGGGGGCGAGAACACTGAAGCTTTCTTT. Residues: CASTPGGENTEAFF.

The genes are TRBV19 and TRBJ1-1; D unclear. Trimming took off 6 bases at V and 5 bases at J, with 10 bases between the two ends. Germline-derived CDR1 and CDR2 are LNHDA and SQIVND (reference sequence). The CDR3 contains 12 residues. CDR3 protein: CASRVPGTEAFF. The CDR3, as DNA: TGTGCCAGTAGAGTCCCGGGGACTGAAGCTTTCTTT.

The DNA of the CDR3 is TGTGCCAGCAGGACTAGCGGGGGCCCAAGTATAGCCGGGGAGCTGTTTTTT. It encodes CASRTSGGPSIAGELFF. The genes are TRBV27 and TRBJ2-2, with 12 bases matching TRBD2. The ends lost 6 bases at V and 6 bases at J; junction bases unmatched: 11. The CDR3 covers 17 residues. The germline V gene encodes CDR1 MNHEY and CDR2 SMNVEV (reference sequence).

There are a few counts of this clone. CDR3 sequence: CSARDQSEQFF. Here the CDR3 DNA reads TGCAGTGCTAGAGATCAGTCTGAGCAGTTCTTC. The rearrangement uses TRBV20-1 and TRBJ2-1; D not resolved. The CDR3 consists of 11 residues. V lost 0 bases to trimming and J lost 9 bases, with 6 bases between them. Germline values: CDR1 DFQATT, CDR2 SNEGSKA (reference sequence).

The chain has TRBV7-8 and TRBJ1-2; 8 bases agree with TRBD1. This CDR3 region has 13 residues. CDR1 and CDR2 from the germline V gene are SGHVS and FQNEAQ. Trimming took 5 bases from V and 7 from J; bases not matched to a gene: 6. CDR3 loop: CASSQDRGFGYTF. DNA for the CDR3: TGTGCCAGCAGCCAAGACAGGGGCTTTGGCTACACCTTC.

The table lists this clone with a count of one. The chain has TRBV2 and TRBJ2-7; D ambiguous. The CDR3 totals 11 residues. Between the trimmed V and J ends, which lost 8 bases and 3 bases, there was a span of 8 bases. Per the germline V gene, CDR1 is SNHLY and CDR2 is FYNNEI. The CDR3 loop is CASYSIYEQYF. The CDR3 bases are TGTGCCAGCTACAGTATCTACGAGCAGTACTTC.

This sequence joins TRBV27 and TRBJ1-5; D remains ambiguous. V lost 5 bases to trimming and J lost 0 bases, with 14 bases between them. There are 16 residues in the CDR3. Germline V gene data show CDR1 as MNHEY and CDR2 as SMNVEV (reference sequence). This chain's CDR3 is CASSPYGLVSNQPQHF. The CDR3 DNA sequence: TGTGCCAGCAGTCCATATGGGCTGGTTAGCAATCAGCCCCAGCATTTT.